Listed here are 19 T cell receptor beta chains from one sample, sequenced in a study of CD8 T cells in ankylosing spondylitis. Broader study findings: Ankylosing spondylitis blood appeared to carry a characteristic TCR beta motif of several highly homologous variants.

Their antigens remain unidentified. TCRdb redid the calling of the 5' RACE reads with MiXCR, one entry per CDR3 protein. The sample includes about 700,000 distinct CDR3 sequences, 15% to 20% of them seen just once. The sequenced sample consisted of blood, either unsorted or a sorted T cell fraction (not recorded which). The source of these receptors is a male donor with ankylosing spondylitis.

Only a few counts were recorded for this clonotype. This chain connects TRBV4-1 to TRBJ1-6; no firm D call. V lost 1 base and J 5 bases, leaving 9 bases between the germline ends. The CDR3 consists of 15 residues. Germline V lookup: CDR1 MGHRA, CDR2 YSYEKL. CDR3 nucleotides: TGCGCCAGCAGCCAAGCGCACACCGATAATTCACCCCTCCACTTT. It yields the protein CASSQAHTDNSPLHF.

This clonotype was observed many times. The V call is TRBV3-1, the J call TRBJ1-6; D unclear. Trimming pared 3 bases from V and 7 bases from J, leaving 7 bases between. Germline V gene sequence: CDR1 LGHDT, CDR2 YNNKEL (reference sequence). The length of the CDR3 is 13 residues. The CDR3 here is CASSHGPNSPLHF. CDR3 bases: TGTGCCAGCAGCCACGGACCGAATTCACCCCTCCACTTT.

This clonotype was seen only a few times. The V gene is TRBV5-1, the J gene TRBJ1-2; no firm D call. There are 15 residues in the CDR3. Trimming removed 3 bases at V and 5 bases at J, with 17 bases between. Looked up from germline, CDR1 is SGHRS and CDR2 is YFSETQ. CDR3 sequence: CASSYREGGDYGYTF. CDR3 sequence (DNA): TGCGCCAGCAGCTACCGGGAGGGAGGAGATTATGGCTACACCTTC.

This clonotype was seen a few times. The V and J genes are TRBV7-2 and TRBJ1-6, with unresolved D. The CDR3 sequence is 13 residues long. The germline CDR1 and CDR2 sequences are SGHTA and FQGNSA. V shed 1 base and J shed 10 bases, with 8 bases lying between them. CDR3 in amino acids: CASSLERVSPLHF. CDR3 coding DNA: TGTGCCAGCAGCTTAGAAAGGGTGTCACCCCTCCACTTT.

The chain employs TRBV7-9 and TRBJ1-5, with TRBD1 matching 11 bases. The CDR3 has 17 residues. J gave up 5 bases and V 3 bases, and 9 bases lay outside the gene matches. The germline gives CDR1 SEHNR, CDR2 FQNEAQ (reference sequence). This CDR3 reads CASSFGGTGGVDQPQHF. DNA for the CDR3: TGTGCCAGCAGCTTCGGCGGGACAGGGGGGGTGGATCAGCCCCAGCATTTT.

Here the CDR3 reads CASSDIGQAEKLFF. The CDR3 coding sequence is TGTGCCAGCAGTGATATTGGACAGGCTGAAAAACTGTTTTTT. The chain has TRBV25-1 and TRBJ1-4; 7 nucleotides align to TRBD1. Looked up from germline, CDR1 is MGHDK and CDR2 is SYGVNS. V dropped 3 bases and J dropped 7; count of bases not matched to a gene: 5. CDR3 length: 14 amino acids.

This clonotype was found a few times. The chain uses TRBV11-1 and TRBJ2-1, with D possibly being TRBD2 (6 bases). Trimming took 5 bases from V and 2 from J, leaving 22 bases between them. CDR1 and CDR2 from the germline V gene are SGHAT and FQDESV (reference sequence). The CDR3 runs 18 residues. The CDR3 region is CASSPYIARDSPYNEQFF. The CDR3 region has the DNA TGTGCCAGCAGCCCTTACATCGCCCGGGACTCCCCCTACAATGAGCAGTTCTTC. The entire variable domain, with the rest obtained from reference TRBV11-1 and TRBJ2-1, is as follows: EAEVAQSPRYKITEKSQAVAFWCDPISGHATLYWYRQILGQGPELLVQFQDESVVDDSQLPKDRFSAERLKGVDSTLKIQPAELGDSAMYLCASSPYIARDSPYNEQFFGPGTRLTVL.

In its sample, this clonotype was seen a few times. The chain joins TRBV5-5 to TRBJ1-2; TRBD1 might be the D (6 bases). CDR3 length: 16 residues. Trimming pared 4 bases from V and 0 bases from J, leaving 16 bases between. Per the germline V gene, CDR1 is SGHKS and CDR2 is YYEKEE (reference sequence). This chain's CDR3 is CASSVGGAIANYGYTF. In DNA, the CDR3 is TGTGCCAGCAGCGTCGGGGGGGCCATAGCTAACTATGGCTACACCTTC.

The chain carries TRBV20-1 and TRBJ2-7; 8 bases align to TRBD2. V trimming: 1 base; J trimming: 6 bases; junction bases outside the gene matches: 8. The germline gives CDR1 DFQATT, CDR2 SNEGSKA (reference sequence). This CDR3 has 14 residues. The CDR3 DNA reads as TGCAGTGCTAGAGCCCCTCGGGGGGGGCCCGAGCAGTACTTC. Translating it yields CSARAPRGGPEQYF.

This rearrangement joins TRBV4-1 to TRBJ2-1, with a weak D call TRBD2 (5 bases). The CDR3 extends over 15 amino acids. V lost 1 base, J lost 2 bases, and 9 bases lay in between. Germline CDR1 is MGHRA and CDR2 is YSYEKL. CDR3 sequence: CASSQAGRTYNEQFF. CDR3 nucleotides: TGCGCCAGCAGCCAAGCGGGGAGAACCTACAATGAGCAGTTCTTC.

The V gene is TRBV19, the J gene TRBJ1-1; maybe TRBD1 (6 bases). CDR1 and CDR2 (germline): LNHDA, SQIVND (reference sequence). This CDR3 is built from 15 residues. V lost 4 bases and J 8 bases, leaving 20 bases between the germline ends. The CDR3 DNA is TGTGCCAGTAGTACCCGACATGGGGGCGAAAGAGAAGCTTTCTTT. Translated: CASSTRHGGEREAFF.

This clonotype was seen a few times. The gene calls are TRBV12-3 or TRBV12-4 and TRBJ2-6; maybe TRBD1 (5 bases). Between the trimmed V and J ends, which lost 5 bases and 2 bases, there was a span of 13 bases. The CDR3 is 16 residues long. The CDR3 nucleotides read TGTGCCAGCAGTCCCCGAGCAGGGACTGGGGCCAACGTCCTGACTTTC. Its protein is CASSPRAGTGANVLTF.

The CDR3: CASSPWGQGTYEQYF. For the CDR3, the DNA is TGTGCCAGCTCACCCTGGGGCCAGGGTACCTACGAGCAGTACTTC. V gene TRBV18 combines with J gene TRBJ2-7; TRBD1 might be the D (5 bases). Germline assignment: CDR1 KGHSH and CDR2 LQKENI. This CDR3 is built from 15 residues. Between the trimmed V and J ends, which lost 3 bases and 2 bases, there was a span of 14 bases.

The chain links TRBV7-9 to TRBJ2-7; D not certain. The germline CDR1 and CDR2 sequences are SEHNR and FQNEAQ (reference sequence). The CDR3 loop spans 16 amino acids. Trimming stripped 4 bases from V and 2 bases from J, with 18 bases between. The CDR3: CASSSSVTPPAYEQYF. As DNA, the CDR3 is TGTGCCAGCAGCTCCTCGGTTACCCCTCCGGCCTACGAGCAGTACTTC.

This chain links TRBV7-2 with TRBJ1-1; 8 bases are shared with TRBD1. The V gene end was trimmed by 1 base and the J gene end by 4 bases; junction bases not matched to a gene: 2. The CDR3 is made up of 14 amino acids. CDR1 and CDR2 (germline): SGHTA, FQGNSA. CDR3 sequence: CASSLGTGITEAFF. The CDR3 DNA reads TGTGCCAGCAGCTTAGGGACAGGGATCACTGAAGCTTTCTTT.

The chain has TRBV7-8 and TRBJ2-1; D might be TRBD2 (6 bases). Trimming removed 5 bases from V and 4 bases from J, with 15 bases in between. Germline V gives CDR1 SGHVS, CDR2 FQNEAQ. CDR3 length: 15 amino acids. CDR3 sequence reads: CASSAGGPPYNEQFF. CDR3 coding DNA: TGTGCCAGCAGCGCAGGAGGGCCCCCTTACAATGAGCAGTTCTTC.

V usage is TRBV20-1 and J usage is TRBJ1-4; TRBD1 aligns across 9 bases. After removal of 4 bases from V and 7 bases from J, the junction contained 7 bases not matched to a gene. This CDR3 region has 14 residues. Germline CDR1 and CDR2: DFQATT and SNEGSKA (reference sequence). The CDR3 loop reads CSATQSTGGEKLFF. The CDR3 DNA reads TGCAGTGCTACCCAATCGACAGGGGGTGAAAAACTGTTTTTT.

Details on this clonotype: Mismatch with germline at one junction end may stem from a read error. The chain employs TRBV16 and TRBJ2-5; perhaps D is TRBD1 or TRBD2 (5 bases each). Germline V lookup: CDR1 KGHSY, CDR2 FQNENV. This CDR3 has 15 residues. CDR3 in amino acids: CAGSQSRGEQETQYF. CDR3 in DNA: TGTGCCGGCAGCCAATCGAGAGGGGAACAAGAGACCCAGTACTTC. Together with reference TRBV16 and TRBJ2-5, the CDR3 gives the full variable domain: GEEVAQTPKHLVRGEGQKAKLYCAPIKGHSYVFWYQQVLKNEFKFLISFQNENVFDETGMPKERFSAKCLPNSPCSLEIQATKLEDSAVYFCAGSQSRGEQETQYFGPGTRLLVL.

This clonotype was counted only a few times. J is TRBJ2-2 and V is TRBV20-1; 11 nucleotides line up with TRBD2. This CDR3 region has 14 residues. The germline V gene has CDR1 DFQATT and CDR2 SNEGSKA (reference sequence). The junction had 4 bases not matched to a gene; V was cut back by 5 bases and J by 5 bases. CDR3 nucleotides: TGCAGTGCTTTAGCGGGAGGGCGGACCGGGGAGCTGTTTTTT. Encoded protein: CSALAGGRTGELFF.